The T cell receptor beta chain under discussion was sequenced for a study of metastatic and nonmetastatic thyroid tumors. Study information: Repertoires from blood and tumor or nodule tissue of malignant and benign thyroid patients were compared. Points from the study as a whole: TCR beta diversity was reportedly significantly higher in malignant thyroid tumors than benign nodules, in blood and tumor.

The J segment lost 2 bases and the V segment lost 5 bases, leaving 5 bases of the junction unmatched. The CDR3 has 16 residues. Looked up from germline, CDR1 is SGHNT and CDR2 is YENEEA. Methods used by the authors: Differences in CDR3 between clinicopathological groups were drawn on to build a classifier intended to discriminate distant-metastatic papillary thyroid cancer patients. Through MiXCR, TCRdb re-clonotyped the PCR reads. The V and J calls were not made by the authors but by TCRdb's processing. The sample includes 19,000 or so clones, roughly a quarter of them seen just once. Each patient came to thyroid surgery without any prior treatment (of any kind). In the case of this clone: Its antigen is not identified.

This chain connects TRBV11-3 to TRBJ2-7, with TRBD2 matching over 14 bases. The specimen sequenced was tumor tissue. This TCR was recovered from a female donor with papillary thyroid cancer or a benign thyroid nodule (not recorded which). Some clones in this sample may be carry-over from other donors' samples. The CDR3 DNA is TGTGCCAGCAGCGGGCGGACTAGCGGGGGGACCTACGAGCAGTACTTC. Encoded protein: CASSGRTSGGTYEQYF.